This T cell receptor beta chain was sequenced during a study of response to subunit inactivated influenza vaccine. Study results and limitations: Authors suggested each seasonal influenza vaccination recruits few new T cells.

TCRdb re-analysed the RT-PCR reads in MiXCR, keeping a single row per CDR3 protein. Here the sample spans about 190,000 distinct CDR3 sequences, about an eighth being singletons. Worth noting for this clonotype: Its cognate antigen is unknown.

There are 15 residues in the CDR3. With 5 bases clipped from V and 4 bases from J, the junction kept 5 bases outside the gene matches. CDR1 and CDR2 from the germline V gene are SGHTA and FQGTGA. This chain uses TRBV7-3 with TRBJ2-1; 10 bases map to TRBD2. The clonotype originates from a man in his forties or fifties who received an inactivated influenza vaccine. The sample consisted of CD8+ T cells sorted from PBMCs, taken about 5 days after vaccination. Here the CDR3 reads CASSQLAGRYNEQFF. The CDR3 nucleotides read TGTGCCAGCAGCCAACTAGCGGGGAGATACAATGAGCAGTTCTTC.